The clone carrying this T cell receptor beta chain was counted only a few times. Its antigen remains unknown. These data belong to a study of cytomegalovirus exposure and HLA in healthy donors. General study points: Earlier analysis yielded a pattern in which most TCR beta V segments were productive about 87% or about 30% of the time. The authors later linked a missense DCLRE1C variant to TCR beta V- and J-gene trimming.

Trimming pared 6 bases from V and 6 bases from J, leaving 17 bases between. The CDR3 is 15 residues long. The germline gives CDR1 MNHEY, CDR2 SVGAGI. The PCR made use of 60 Vbeta and 13 Jbeta primers. The data were produced by immunoSEQ multiplex PCR, yet TCRdb's version contains in-frame clones alone and is incomplete. Here the sample spans more than 150,000 clones, over 65% being singletons. The receptor was derived from a man younger than 30 in good health and CMV-seronegative. Sequenced sample: PBMCs. The rearrangement links TRBV6-5 to TRBJ2-2; D may be TRBD2 (5 bases). CDR3 DNA sequence: TGTGCCAGCAGCCTCACATGGGGAGATCCCGGGGAGCTGTTTTTT. Its translation: CASSLTWGDPGELFF.